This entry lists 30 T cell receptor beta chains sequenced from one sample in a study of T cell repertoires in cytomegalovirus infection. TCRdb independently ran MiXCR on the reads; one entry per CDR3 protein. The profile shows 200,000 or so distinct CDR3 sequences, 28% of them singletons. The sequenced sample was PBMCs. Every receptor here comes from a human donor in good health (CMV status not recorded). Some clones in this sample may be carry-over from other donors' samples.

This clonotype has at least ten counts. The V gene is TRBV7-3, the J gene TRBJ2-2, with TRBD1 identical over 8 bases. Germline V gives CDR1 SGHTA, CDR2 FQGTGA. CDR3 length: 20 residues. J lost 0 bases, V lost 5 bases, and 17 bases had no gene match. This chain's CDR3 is CASSTPAGNTGGPNTGELFF. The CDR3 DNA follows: TGTGCCAGCAGCACCCCTGCTGGGAATACAGGGGGGCCGAACACCGGGGAGCTGTTTTTT. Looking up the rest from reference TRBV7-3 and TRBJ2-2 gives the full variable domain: GAGVSQTPSNKVTEKGKYVELRCDPISGHTALYWYRQSLGQGPEFLIYFQGTGAADDSGLPNDRFFAVRPEGSVSTLKIQRTERGDSAVYLCASSTPAGNTGGPNTGELFFGEGSRLTVL.

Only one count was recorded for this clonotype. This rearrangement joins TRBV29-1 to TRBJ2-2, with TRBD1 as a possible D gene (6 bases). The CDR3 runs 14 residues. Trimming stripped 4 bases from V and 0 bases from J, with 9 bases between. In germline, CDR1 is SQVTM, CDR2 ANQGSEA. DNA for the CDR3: TGCAGCGTTGCTGGGGGCGCGAACACCGGGGAGCTGTTTTTT. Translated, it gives CSVAGGANTGELFF.

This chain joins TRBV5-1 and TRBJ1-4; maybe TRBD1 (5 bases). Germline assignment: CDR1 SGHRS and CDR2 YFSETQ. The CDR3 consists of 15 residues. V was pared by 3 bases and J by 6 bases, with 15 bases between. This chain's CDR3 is CASSSASGTHEKLFF. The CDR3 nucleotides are TGCGCCAGCAGCTCGGCCAGTGGGACCCATGAAAAACTGTTTTTT.

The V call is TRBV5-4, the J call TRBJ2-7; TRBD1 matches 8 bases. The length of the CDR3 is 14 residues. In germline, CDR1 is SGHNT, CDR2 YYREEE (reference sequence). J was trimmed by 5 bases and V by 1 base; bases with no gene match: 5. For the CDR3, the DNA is TGTGCCAGCAGCTTGCTGGACAGGGAGGACGAGCAGTACTTC. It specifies CASSLLDREDEQYF.

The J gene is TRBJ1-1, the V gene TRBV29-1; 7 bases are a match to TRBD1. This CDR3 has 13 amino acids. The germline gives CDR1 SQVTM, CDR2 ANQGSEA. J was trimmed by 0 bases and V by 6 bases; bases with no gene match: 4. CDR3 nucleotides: TGCAGCGTACCGGGACAGATGAACACTGAAGCTTTCTTT. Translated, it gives CSVPGQMNTEAFF.

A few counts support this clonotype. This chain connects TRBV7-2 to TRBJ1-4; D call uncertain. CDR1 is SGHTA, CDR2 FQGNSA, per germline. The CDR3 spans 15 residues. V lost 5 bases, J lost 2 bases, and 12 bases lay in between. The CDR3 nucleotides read TGTGCCAGCAGCCTACAGCAGGCTACTAATGAAAAACTGTTTTTT. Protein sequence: CASSLQQATNEKLFF.

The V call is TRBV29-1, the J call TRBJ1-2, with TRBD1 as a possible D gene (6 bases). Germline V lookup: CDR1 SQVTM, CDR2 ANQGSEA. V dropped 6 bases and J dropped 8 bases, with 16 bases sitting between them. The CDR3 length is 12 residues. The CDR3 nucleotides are TGCAGCGTAGGGGACACCACGAGGGGCTACACCTTC. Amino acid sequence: CSVGDTTRGYTF.

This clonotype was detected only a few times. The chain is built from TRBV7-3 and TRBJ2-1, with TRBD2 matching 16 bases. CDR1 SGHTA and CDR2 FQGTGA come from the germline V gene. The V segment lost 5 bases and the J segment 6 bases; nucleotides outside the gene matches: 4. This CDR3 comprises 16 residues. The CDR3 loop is CASSTGTSGGANEQFF. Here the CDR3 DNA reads TGTGCCAGCAGCACCGGGACTAGCGGGGGGGCCAATGAGCAGTTCTTC.

CDR3 coding DNA: TGTGCCAGTATTAGGGGGCAAGGGAGCAATCAGCCCCAGCATTTT. Protein sequence: CASIRGQGSNQPQHF. The chain couples TRBV19 to TRBJ1-5; TRBD1 matches at 7 bases. J gave up 1 base and V 7 bases, and 7 bases lay outside the gene matches. Germline CDR1 reads LNHDA; CDR2 reads SQIVND (reference sequence). The CDR3 runs 15 residues.

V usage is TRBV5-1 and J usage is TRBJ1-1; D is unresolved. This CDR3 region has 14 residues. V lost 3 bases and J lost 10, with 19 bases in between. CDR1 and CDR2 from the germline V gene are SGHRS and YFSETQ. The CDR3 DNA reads TGCGCCAGCAGCTCTGGGGATTACACAGCTCGAGCTTTCTTT. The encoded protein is CASSSGDYTARAFF. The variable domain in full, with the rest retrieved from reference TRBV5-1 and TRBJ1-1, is KAGVTQTPRYLIKTRGQQVTLSCSPISGHRSVSWYQQTPGQGLQFLFEYFSETQRNKGNFPGRFSGRQFSNSRSEMNVSTLELGDSALYLCASSSGDYTARAFFGQGTRLTVV.

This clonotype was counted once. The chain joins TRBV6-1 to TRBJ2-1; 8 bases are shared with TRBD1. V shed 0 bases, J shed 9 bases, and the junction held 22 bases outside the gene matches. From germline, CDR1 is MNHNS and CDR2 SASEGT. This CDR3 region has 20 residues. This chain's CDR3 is CASSEASLRGFSDRVREQFF. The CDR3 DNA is TGTGCCAGCAGTGAAGCCTCACTCAGGGGTTTCTCGGACAGGGTCCGTGAGCAGTTCTTC.

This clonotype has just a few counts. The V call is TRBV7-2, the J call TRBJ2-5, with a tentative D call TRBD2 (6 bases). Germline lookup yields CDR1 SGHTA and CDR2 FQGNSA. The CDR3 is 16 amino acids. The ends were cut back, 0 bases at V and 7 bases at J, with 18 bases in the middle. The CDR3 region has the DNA TGTGCCAGCAGCTTAGCCGGGGCTAGCGTCGCAAGGACCCAGTACTTC. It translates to CASSLAGASVARTQYF. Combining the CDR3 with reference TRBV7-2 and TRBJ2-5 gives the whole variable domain GAGVSQSPSNKVTEKGKDVELRCDPISGHTALYWYRQSLGQGLEFLIYFQGNSAPDKSGLPSDRFSAERTGGSVSTLTIQRTQQEDSAVYLCASSLAGASVARTQYFGPGTRLLVL.

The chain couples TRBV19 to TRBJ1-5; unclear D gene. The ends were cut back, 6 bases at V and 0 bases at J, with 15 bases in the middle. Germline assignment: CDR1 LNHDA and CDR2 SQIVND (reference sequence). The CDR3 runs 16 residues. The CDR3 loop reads CASRTSGLSSNQPQHF. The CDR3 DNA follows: TGTGCCAGTAGGACCTCGGGCCTCAGTAGCAATCAGCCCCAGCATTTT.

The CDR3 DNA follows: TGTGCCAGCAGCCGCGTGGGGACAGATACGCAGTATTTT. This translates into CASSRVGTDTQYF. The chain links TRBV6-5 to TRBJ2-3, with unresolved D. V lost 6 bases and J lost 3, with 10 bases in between. Per the germline V gene, CDR1 is MNHEY and CDR2 is SVGAGI. The CDR3 length is 13 residues.

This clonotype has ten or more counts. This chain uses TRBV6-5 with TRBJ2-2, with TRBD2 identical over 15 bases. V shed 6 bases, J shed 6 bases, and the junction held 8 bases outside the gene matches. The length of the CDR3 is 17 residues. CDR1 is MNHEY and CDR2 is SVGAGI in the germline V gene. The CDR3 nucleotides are TGTGCCAGCAGCAAGCTTGGGACTAGCGGGGGGCCCGGGGAGCTGTTTTTT. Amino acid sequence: CASSKLGTSGGPGELFF.

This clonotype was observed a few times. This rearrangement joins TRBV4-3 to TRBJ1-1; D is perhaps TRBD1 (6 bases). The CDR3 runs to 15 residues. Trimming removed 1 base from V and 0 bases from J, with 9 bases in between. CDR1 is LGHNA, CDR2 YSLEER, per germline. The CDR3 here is CASSQVGHLNTEAFF. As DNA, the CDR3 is TGCGCCAGCAGCCAAGTGGGACACCTGAACACTGAAGCTTTCTTT.

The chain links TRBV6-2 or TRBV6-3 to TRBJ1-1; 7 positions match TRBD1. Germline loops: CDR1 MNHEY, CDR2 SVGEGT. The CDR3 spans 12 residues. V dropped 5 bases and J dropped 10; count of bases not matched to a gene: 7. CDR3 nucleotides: TGTGCCAGCAGTGAGGGGGCGGCAGGAGCTTTCTTT. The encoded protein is CASSEGAAGAFF.

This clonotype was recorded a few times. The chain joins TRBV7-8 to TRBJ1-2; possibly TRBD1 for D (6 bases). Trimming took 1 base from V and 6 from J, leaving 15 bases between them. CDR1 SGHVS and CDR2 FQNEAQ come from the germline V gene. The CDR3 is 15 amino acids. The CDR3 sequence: CASSLVRQALNGYTF. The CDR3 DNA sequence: TGTGCCAGCAGCTTAGTCCGACAGGCCCTAAATGGCTACACCTTC.

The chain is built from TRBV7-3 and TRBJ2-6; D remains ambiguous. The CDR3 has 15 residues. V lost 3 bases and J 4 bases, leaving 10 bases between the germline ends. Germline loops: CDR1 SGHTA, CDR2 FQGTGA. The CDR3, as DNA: TGTGCCAGCAGCTTCTCAGCAGCGGGGGCCAACGTCCTGACTTTC. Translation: CASSFSAAGANVLTF. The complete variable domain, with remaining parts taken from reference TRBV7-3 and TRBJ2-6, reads GAGVSQTPSNKVTEKGKYVELRCDPISGHTALYWYRQSLGQGPEFLIYFQGTGAADDSGLPNDRFFAVRPEGSVSTLKIQRTERGDSAVYLCASSFSAAGANVLTFGAGSRLTVL.

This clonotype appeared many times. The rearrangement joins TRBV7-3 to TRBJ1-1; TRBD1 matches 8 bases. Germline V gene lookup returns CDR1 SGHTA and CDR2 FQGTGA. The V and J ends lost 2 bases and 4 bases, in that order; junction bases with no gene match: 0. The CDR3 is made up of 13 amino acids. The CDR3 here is CASSLDRGTEAFF. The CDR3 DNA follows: TGTGCCAGCAGCTTAGACAGGGGCACTGAAGCTTTCTTT.

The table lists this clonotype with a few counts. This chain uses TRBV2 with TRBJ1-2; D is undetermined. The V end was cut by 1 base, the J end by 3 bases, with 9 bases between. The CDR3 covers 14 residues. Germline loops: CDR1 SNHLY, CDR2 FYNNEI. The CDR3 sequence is CASSEGTDYYGYTF. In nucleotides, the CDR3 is TGTGCCAGCAGTGAAGGGACTGACTACTATGGCTACACCTTC.

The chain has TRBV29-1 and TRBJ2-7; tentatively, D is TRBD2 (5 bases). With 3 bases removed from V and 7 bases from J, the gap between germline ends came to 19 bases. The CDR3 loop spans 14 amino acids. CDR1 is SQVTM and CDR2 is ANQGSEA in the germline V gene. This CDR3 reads CSVEVPDSPLEQYF. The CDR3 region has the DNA TGCAGCGTTGAGGTTCCGGACTCCCCACTGGAGCAGTACTTC.

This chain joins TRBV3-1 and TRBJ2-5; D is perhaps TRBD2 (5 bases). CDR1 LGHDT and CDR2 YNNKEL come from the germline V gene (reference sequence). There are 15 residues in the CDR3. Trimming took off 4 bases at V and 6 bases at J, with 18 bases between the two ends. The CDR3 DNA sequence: TGTGCCAGCAGCCCCTCCCCGGGGTCTGGACAGACCCAGTACTTC. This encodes CASSPSPGSGQTQYF.

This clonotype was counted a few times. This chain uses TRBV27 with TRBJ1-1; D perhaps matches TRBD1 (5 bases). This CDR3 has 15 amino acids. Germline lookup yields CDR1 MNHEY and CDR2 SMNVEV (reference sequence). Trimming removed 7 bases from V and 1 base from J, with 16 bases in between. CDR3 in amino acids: CASTPRGWTNTEAFF. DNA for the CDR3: TGTGCCAGCACCCCTCGGGGGTGGACGAACACTGAAGCTTTCTTT.

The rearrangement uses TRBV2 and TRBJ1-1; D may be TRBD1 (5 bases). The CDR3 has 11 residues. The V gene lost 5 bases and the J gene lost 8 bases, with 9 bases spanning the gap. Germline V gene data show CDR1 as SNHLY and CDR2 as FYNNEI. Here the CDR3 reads CASSPQGEAFF. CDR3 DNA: TGTGCCAGCAGTCCCCAGGGAGAAGCTTTCTTT.

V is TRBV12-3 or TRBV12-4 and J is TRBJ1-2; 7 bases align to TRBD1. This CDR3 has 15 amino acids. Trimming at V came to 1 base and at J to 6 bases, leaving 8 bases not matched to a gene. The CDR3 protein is CASSLDGTALNGYTF. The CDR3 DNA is TGTGCCAGCAGTTTAGATGGGACAGCACTAAATGGCTACACCTTC.

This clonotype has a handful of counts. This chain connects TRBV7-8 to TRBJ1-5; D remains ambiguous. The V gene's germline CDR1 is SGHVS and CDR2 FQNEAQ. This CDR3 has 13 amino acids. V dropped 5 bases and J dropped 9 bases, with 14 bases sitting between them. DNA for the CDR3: TGTGCCAGCAGCCCCCCGGAGGTCGGGCCCCAGCATTTT. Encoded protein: CASSPPEVGPQHF.

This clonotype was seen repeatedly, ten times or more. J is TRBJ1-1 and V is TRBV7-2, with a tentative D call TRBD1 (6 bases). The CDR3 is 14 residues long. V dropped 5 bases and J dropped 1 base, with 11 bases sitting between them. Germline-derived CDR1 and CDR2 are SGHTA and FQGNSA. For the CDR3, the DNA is TGTGCCAGCAGCCCCAAGGGGGGGAACACTGAAGCTTTCTTT. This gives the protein CASSPKGGNTEAFF.

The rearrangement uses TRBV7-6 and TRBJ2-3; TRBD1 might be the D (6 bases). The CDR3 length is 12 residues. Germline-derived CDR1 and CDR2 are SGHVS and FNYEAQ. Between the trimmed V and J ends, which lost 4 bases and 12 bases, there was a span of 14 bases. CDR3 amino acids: CASSSQTGTQYF. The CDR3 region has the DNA TGTGCCAGCAGCTCCCAGACAGGCACCCAGTATTTT.

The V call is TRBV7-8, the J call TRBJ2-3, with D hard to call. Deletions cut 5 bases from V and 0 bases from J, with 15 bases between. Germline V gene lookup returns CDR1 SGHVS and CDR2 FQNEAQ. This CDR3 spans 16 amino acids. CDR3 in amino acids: CASSHRRVSSTDTQYF. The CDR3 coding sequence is TGTGCCAGCAGCCACCGACGGGTCTCTAGCACAGATACGCAGTATTTT. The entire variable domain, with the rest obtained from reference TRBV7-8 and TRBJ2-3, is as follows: GAGVSQSPRYKVAKRGQDVALRCDPISGHVSLFWYQQALGQGPEFLTYFQNEAQLDKSGLPSDRFFAERPEGSVSTLKIQRTQQEDSAVYLCASSHRRVSSTDTQYFGPGTRLTVL.